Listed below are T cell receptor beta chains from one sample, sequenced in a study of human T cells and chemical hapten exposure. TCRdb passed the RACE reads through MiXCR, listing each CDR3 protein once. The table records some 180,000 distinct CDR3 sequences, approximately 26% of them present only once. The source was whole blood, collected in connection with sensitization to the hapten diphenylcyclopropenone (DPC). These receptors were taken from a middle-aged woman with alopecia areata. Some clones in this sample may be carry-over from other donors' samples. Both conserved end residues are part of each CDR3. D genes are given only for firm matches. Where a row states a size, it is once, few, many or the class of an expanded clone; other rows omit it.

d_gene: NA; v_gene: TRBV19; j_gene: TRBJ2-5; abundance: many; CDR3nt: TGTGCCAGTAGTATTTTAGCGGCAGGCCAAGAGACCCAGTACTTC; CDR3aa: CASSILAAGQETQYF
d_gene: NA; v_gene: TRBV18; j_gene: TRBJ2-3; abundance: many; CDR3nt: TGTGCCAGCTCACCGACCACTTTACAGGACACAGATACGCAGTATTTT; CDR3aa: CASSPTTLQDTDTQYF
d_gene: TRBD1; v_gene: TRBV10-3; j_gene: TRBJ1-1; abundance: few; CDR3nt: TGTGCCATCAGTGAGTTGGACAGGGGTGAAGCTTTCTTT; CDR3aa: CAISELDRGEAFF
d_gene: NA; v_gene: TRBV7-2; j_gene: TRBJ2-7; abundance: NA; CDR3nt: TGTGCCACCCGGAGTAACTACGAGCAGTACTTC; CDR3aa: CATRSNYEQYF
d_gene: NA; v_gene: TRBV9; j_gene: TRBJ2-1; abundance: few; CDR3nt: TGTGCCAGCAGCGTAGTGTTTGGCGAGGTTGAGCAGTTCTTC; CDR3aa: CASSVVFGEVEQFF
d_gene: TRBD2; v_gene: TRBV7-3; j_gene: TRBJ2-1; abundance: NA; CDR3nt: TGTGCCAGCAGCCCGGGACTAGCGAACGATGAGCAGTTCTTC; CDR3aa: CASSPGLANDEQFF
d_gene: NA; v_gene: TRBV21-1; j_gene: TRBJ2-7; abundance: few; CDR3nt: TGTGCCAGCAGCCCCCGGGACGGAACCTTCTACGAGCAGTACTTC; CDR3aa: CASSPRDGTFYEQYF
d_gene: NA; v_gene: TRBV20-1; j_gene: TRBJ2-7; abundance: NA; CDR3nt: TGCAGTGCGGTCCGGGACTCTGGCTACGAGCAGTACTTC; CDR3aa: CSAVRDSGYEQYF
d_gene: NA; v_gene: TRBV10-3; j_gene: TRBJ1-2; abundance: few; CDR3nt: TGTGCCATCAGTGAGACCTCTCCAGGGGCTAGGAATGGCTACACCTTC; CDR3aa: CAISETSPGARNGYTF
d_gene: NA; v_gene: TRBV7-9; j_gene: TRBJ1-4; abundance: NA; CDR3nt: TGTGCCAGCAGCTCCTCCGGGTCCGGAAAACTGTTTTTT; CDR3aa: CASSSSGSGKLFF
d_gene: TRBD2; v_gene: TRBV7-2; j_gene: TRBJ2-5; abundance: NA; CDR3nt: TGTGCCAGCAGCGCTAGACTAGCGGGCCAAGAGACCCAGTACTTC; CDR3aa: CASSARLAGQETQYF
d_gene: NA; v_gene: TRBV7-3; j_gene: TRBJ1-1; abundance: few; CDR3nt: TGTGCCAGCAGCCCGCACGCCCACGGGCCAAAGGGCGAAGCTTTCTTT; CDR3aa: CASSPHAHGPKGEAFF
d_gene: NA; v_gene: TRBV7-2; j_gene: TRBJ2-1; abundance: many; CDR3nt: TGTGCCAGCAGCTATACTCTAGGCTTCAGCTCCTACAATGAGCAGTTCTTC; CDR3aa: CASSYTLGFSSYNEQFF
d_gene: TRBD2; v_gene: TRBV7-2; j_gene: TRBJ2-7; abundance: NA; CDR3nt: TGTGCCAGCAGCTCGCGACCGGGACTAGCGGCCCGAAGCTCCTACGAGCAGTACTTC; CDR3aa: CASSSRPGLAARSSYEQYF
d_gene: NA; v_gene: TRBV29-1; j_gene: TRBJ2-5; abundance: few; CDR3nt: TGCAGCCATAAGGGAGGCGGACAAGAGACCCAGTACTTC; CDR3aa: CSHKGGGQETQYF
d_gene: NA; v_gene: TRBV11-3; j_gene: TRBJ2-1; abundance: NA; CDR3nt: TGTGCCAGCAGCCCCAACGACAATGAGCAGTTCTTC; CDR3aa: CASSPNDNEQFF
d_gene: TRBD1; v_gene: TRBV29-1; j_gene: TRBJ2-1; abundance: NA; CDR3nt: TGCAGCGGTAGACAGGGTTCCCATGAGCAGTTCTTC; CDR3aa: CSGRQGSHEQFF
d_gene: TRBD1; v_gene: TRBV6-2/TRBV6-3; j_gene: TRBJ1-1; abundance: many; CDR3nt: TGTGCCAGCAGTTATAGGGGGCTTAGTGAAGCTTTCTTT; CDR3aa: CASSYRGLSEAFF
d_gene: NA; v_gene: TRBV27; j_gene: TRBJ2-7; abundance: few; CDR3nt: TGTGCCAGCAGTTTAGGGGACACGTTCTCCTACGAGCAGTACTTC; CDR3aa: CASSLGDTFSYEQYF
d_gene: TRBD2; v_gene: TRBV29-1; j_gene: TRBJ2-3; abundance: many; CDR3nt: TGCAGCGTTGCGGGAGGCACCCGTAGCACAGATACGCAGTATTTT; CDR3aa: CSVAGGTRSTDTQYF
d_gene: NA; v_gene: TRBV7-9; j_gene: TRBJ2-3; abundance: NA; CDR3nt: TGTGCCAGCAGCCCCGACCTCGCCGTTTCTACAGATACGCAGTATTTT; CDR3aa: CASSPDLAVSTDTQYF
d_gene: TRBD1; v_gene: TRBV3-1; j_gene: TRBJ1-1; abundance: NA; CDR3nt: TGTGCCAGTCTAGGGGGCGCGACTGAAGCTTTCTTT; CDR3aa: CASLGGATEAFF
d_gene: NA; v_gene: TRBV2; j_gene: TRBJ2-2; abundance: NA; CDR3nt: TGTGCCAGCAGGAAAGACAGCACCGGGGAGCTGTTTTTT; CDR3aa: CASRKDSTGELFF
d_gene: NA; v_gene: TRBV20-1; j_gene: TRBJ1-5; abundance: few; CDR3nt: TGCAGTGCTAGAAGAGCAAGTAGCAATCAGCCCCAGCATTTT; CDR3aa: CSARRASSNQPQHF
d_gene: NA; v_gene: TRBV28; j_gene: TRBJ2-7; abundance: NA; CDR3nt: TGTGCCAGCATCCCACTCAATCCCGCTCCCTACGAGCAGTACTTC; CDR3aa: CASIPLNPAPYEQYF
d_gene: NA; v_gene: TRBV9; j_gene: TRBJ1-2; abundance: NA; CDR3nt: TGTGCCAGCAGCACCCCGACCCCTCAGGGAAAGGGCTACACCTTC; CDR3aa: CASSTPTPQGKGYTF
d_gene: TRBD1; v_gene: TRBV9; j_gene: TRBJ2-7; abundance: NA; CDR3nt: TGTGCCAGCAGCGTAGGGACAGGGGGCGAGCAGTACTTC; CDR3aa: CASSVGTGGEQYF
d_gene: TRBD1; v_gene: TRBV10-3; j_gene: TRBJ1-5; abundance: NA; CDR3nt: TGTGCCATCAGTCCCGACAGGGCTCAGCCCCAGCATTTT; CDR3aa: CAISPDRAQPQHF
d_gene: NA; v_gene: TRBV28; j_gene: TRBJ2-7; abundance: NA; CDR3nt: TGTGCCAGCAGTTGGAGGGGCGAGCAGTACTTC; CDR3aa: CASSWRGEQYF
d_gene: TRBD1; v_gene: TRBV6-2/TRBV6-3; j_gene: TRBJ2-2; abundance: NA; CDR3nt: TGTGCCAGCAAAACCCTCCCCGGACAGGGCCTCATTAGCGCCGGGGAGCTGTTTTTT; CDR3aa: CASKTLPGQGLISAGELFF
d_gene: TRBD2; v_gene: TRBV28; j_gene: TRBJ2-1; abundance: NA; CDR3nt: TGTGCCAGCAGCTTTAGCGGGGGGGCCTACAATGAGCAGTTCTTC; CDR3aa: CASSFSGGAYNEQFF
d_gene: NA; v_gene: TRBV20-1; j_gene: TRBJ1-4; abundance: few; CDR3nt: TGCAGTGCTAGAGACCTGGGGCGGGATAATGAAAAACTGTTTTTT; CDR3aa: CSARDLGRDNEKLFF
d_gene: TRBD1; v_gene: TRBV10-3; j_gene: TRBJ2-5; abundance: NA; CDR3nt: TGTGCCATCAGTGAGTTTGGGACAGGGGGCCGAGAGACCCAGTACTTC; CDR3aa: CAISEFGTGGRETQYF
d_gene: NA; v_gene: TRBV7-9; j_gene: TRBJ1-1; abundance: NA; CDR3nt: TGTGCCAGCAGTCAGGGTTTGGGGAACACTGAAGCTTTCTTT; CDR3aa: CASSQGLGNTEAFF
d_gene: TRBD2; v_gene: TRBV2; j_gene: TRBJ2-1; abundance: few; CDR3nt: TGTGCCAGCAGTGAACTAGCGGGAAGATATGAGCAGTTCTTC; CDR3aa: CASSELAGRYEQFF
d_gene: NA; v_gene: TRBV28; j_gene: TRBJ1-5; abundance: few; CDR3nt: TGTGCCAGCAGCACGACTGGACAGCGTTCCAATCAGCCCCAGCATTTT; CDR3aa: CASSTTGQRSNQPQHF
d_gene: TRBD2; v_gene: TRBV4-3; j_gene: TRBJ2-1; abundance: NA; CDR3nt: TGCGCCAGCAGCCTCGGGACTAGCGGGAGCGGTGGGAATGAGCAGTTCTTC; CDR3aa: CASSLGTSGSGGNEQFF
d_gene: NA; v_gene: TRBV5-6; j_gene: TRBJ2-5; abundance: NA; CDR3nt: TGTGCCAGCAGCTTGTCCAGAATTGAGACCCAGTACTTC; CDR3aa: CASSLSRIETQYF
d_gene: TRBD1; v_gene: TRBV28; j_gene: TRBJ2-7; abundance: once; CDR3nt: TGCGCCAGCAGTAATGCAGGGGGCAGGGGCGAGCAGTACTTC; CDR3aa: CASSNAGGRGEQYF
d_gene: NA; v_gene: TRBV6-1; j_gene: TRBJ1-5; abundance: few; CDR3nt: TGTGCCAGCAGTGAACTTACCAATCAGCCCCAGCATTTT; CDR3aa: CASSELTNQPQHF
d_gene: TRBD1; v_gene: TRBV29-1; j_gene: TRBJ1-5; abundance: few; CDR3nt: TGCAGCGTTCGACTTACAGGGGCAAGGGATCAGCCCCAGCATTTT; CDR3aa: CSVRLTGARDQPQHF
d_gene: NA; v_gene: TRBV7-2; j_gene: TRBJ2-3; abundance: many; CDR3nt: TGTGCCAGCAGCTTCGGATCATCAGATACGCAGTATTTT; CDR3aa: CASSFGSSDTQYF
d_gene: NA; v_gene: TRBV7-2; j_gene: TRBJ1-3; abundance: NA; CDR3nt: TGTGCCAGCAGCTTATATGGATTCGGAAACACCATATATTTT; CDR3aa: CASSLYGFGNTIYF
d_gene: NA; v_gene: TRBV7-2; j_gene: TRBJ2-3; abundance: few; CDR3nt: TGTGCCAGCAGCCCCTGGGGCGGATCCACAGATACGCAGTATTTT; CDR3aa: CASSPWGGSTDTQYF
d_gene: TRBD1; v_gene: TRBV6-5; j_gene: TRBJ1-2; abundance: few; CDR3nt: TGTGCCAGCAGCCCTGGGACAGGGGCCCTCCTCTATGGCTACACCTTC; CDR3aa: CASSPGTGALLYGYTF
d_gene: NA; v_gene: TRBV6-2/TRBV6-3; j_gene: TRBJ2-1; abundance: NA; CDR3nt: TGTGCCAGCAGTTACTATGGGGGGAGCTCCTACAATGAGCAGTTCTTC; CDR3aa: CASSYYGGSSYNEQFF
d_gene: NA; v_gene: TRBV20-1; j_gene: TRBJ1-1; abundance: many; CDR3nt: TGCAGTGTACCGGGAATGCGGAACACTGAAGCTTTCTTT; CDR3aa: CSVPGMRNTEAFF
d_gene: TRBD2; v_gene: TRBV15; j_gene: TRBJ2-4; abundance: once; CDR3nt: TGTGCCACCAGCTCAATGGTAGCGGGAGCGCAGGAGATGTACTTC; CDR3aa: CATSSMVAGAQEMYF